These T cell receptor beta chains were read from a single sample in a study of blood T cell repertoires in COVID-19. This table comes from immunoSEQ multiplex PCR, and its TCRdb copy is limited to in-frame clones, with some not included. This sample has under 250,000 clones, with under 90% found just once. The material sequenced was PBMCs or T cells enriched from blood (not recorded which). These receptors came from a woman between 50 and 59 years old who had been exposed to COVID-19. The CDR3 runs from the conserved cysteine through the conserved F or W. A D gene is named only where the DNA matches it firmly. Clone size is stated in some rows and not others, as once, few, many or a class when expanded.

clone_size	v_call	d_call	j_call	cdr3_aa	cdr3_nt
-	TRBV29-1	TRBD1	TRBJ1-4	CSVGQGNEKLFF	TGCAGCGTTGGACAGGGTAATGAAAAACTGTTTTTT
few	TRBV5-6	-	TRBJ1-5	CASSLTGSQPQHF	TGTGCCAGCAGCTTGACAGGGTCTCAGCCCCAGCATTTT
few	TRBV2	-	TRBJ1-2	CASSRDIGSGGYTF	TGTGCCAGCAGCCGGGACATTGGATCAGGTGGCTACACCTTC
-	TRBV2	TRBD2	TRBJ2-3	CASSPLAGGPSDTQYF	TGTGCCAGCAGTCCACTAGCGGGGGGGCCTTCGGATACGCAGTATTTT
-	TRBV18	-	TRBJ1-5	CASSPSGTPANQPQHF	TGTGCCAGCTCACCATCTGGGACACCGGCAAATCAGCCCCAGCATTTT
few	TRBV4-1	TRBD2	TRBJ2-3	CASSQEGLAGGQRDTQYF	TGCGCCAGCAGCCAAGAGGGACTAGCGGGGGGGCAAAGAGATACGCAGTATTTT
-	TRBV5-6	TRBD1	TRBJ1-2	CASSSTGTDDNYGYTF	TGTGCCAGCAGCTCTACCGGGACAGACGATAACTATGGCTACACCTTC
few	TRBV7-6	TRBD1	TRBJ2-7	CASSLQGAEQYF	TGTGCCAGCAGCTTACAGGGGGCCGAGCAGTACTTC
-	TRBV3-1/TRBV3-2	TRBD2	TRBJ2-1	CASSQERGVSFHYNEQFF	TGTGCCAGCAGCCAAGAGCGGGGGGTCTCATTCCACTACAATGAGCAGTTCTTC
-	TRBV19	-	TRBJ1-1	CASRATDSYTEAFF	TGTGCCAGTAGGGCGACAGATAGTTACACTGAAGCTTTCTTT
once	TRBV5-4	TRBD1	TRBJ2-3	CASSLATGTTDTQYF	TGTGCCAGCAGCTTGGCGACAGGGACCACAGATACGCAGTATTTT
-	TRBV12-3/TRBV12-4	-	TRBJ1-5	CASSRYSNQPQHF	TGTGCCAGCAGCCGTTATAGCAATCAGCCCCAGCATTTT
-	TRBV5-4	-	TRBJ2-3	CASSPTAGVLDTQYF	TGTGCCAGCAGCCCCACGGCAGGGGTTTTGGATACGCAGTATTTT
-	TRBV7-2	TRBD1	TRBJ1-1	CASSLAGQGSAEAFF	TGTGCCAGCAGCTTAGCGGGACAGGGGAGCGCTGAAGCTTTCTTT
-	TRBV9	-	TRBJ2-1	CASSLDFNEQFF	TGTGCCAGCAGCTTGGACTTCAATGAGCAGTTCTTC
-	TRBV19	-	TRBJ1-5	CASTRGGNQPQHF	TGTGCCAGTACCCGCGGGGGGAACCAGCCCCAGCATTTT
-	TRBV30	-	TRBJ2-5	CAWSVRETQYF	TGTGCCTGGAGTGTACGGGAGACCCAGTACTTC
-	TRBV9	TRBD1	TRBJ1-1	CASSVDDRGTEAFF	TGTGCCAGCAGCGTAGATGACAGGGGGACTGAAGCTTTCTTT
-	TRBV4-3	TRBD2	TRBJ2-1	CASSQVTGLANEQFF	TGCGCCAGCAGCCAAGTAACTGGACTAGCGAATGAGCAGTTCTTC
-	TRBV4-3	-	TRBJ2-7	CASSQGTALLDEQYF	TGCGCCAGCAGCCAAGGGACTGCACTCCTGGACGAGCAGTACTTC
-	TRBV11-1	TRBD2	TRBJ2-5	CASSFGTSGGEETQYF	TGTGCCAGCAGCTTTGGGACTAGCGGGGGCGAAGAGACCCAGTACTTC
few	TRBV18	-	TRBJ1-4	CASSRNQEVEKLFF	TGTGCCAGCTCACGTAATCAGGAAGTTGAAAAACTGTTTTTT
-	TRBV6-5	-	TRBJ1-2	CASNRDLLNYGYTF	TGTGCCAGTAACCGGGACTTACTCAACTATGGCTACACCTTC
-	TRBV20-1	-	TRBJ1-1	CSASSDILTRGGNTEAFF	TGCAGTGCTAGTTCGGACATCCTCACGCGGGGCGGGAACACTGAAGCTTTCTTT
-	TRBV18	TRBD2	TRBJ2-6	CASSPAGLAGSGANVLTF	TGTGCCAGCTCACCAGCGGGCCTAGCGGGGTCTGGGGCCAACGTCCTGACTTTC
-	TRBV5-4	-	TRBJ1-2	CASSHNSRVEHGYTF	TGTGCCAGCAGCCACAATTCCAGGGTGGAGCATGGCTACACCTTC
-	TRBV28	-	TRBJ1-1	CASSLPQGNTEAFF	TGTGCCAGCAGCCTACCCCAGGGCAACACTGAAGCTTTCTTT
-	TRBV9	-	TRBJ1-6	CASSVGATRNSPLHF	TGTGCCAGCAGCGTAGGCGCCACCCGTAATTCACCCCTCCACTTT
-	TRBV6-5	-	TRBJ2-7	CASSYTEPYEQYF	TGTGCCAGCAGTTATACCGAGCCCTACGAGCAGTACTTC
-	TRBV27	-	TRBJ1-3	CASSLSRGTGNTIYF	TGTGCCAGCAGTTTATCGCGGGGGACGGGAAACACCATATATTTT
-	TRBV6-2/TRBV6-3	TRBD1	TRBJ1-2	CASSFFRDSNYGYTF	TGTGCCAGCAGTTTCTTCCGGGACAGCAACTATGGCTACACCTTC
-	TRBV12-3/TRBV12-4	-	TRBJ1-1	CASSWTDNTEAFF	TGTGCCAGCAGTTGGACAGACAACACTGAAGCTTTCTTT
few	TRBV14	-	TRBJ1-1	CASSQGVLNTEAFF	TGTGCCAGCAGCCAAGGCGTGCTGAACACTGAAGCTTTCTTT
-	TRBV4-3	-	TRBJ1-2	CASSPVEASNYGYTF	TGCGCCAGCAGCCCGGTAGAGGCCTCTAACTATGGCTACACCTTC
-	TRBV19	-	TRBJ1-6	CASMRQFRSYNSPLHF	TGTGCCAGCATGAGACAGTTCCGCTCCTATAATTCACCCCTCCACTTT
-	TRBV6-2/TRBV6-3	-	TRBJ1-3	CASSFGGSSGNTIYF	TGTGCCAGCAGTTTTGGCGGCTCCTCTGGAAACACCATATATTTT
-	TRBV5-4	TRBD1	TRBJ1-2	CASRIGTAYGYTF	TGTGCCAGCAGAATAGGGACAGCCTATGGCTACACCTTC
-	TRBV29-1	-	TRBJ1-1	CSVRERLRARQAFF	TGCAGCGTTAGGGAGAGGTTGCGGGCTCGTCAAGCTTTCTTT
-	TRBV29-1	TRBD1	TRBJ2-2	CSVLDRAFTGELFF	TGCAGCGTTTTGGACAGGGCTTTTACCGGGGAGCTGTTTTTT
-	TRBV18	-	TRBJ2-2	CASSPPTRTGELFF	TGTGCCAGCTCACCGCCCACTCGTACCGGGGAGCTGTTTTTT